This T cell receptor (beta chain) was profiled in a study of T cells expressing NK-cell markers. CDR1 and CDR2 (germline): MNHEY, SMNVEV (reference sequence). The CDR3 totals 15 residues. Production of TCR beta cDNA relied on 5'RACE template switching with UMIs. TCRdb reprocessed the 5' RACE reads and reports one entry per CDR3 protein, with no DNA. The sample is made up of about 460,000 distinct CDR3 sequences, and the top ten hold 1.4% of it. Input material: blood T cells: a sorted CD56 or NKG2C T cell subset, CD4+ or CD8+ T cells, or bulk PBMC T cells (not recorded which). This TCR came from a woman in her forties or fifties in good health. This chain uses TRBV27 with TRBJ2-1; no DNA is available, so the TRBD1 call from TCRdb remains unchecked. CDR3 in amino acids: CASSKGQHFYNEQFF.